Shown below are 2 T cell receptor beta chains from a single sample sequenced in a study of beta chain features in type 1 diabetes. The authors reverse transcribed all of the isolated RNA, so sequencing captured expressed TCRB transcripts. Clones were sequenced by immunoSEQ multiplex PCR, and TCRdb holds only the in-frame ones, with some missing. The sample has hundreds of thousands of clones; 30% are singletons. The sample was naive CD4+ T cells from blood. Receptor source: a man between 18 and 29 years old in good health.

J is TRBJ1-5 and V is TRBV5-4; 9 bases fit TRBD1. The J segment lost 5 bases and the V segment lost 4 bases, leaving 7 bases of the junction unmatched. The germline V gene has CDR1 SGHNT and CDR2 YYREEE (reference sequence). This CDR3 comprises 15 residues. CDR3 nucleotides: TGTGCCAGCAGCGACATGGGGGACAGGGATCAGCCCCAGCATTTT. It is translated as CASSDMGDRDQPQHF. Supplemented by reference TRBV5-4 and TRBJ1-5, the full variable domain reads ETGVTQSPTHLIKTRGQQVTLRCSSQSGHNTVSWYQQALGQGPQFIFQYYREEENGRGNFPPRFSGLQFPNYSSELNVNALELDDSALYLCASSDMGDRDQPQHFGDGTRLSIL.

The J gene is TRBJ2-5, the V gene TRBV7-2; no definite D call. Trimming shortened V by 1 base and J by 4 bases, and 7 bases separated the two germline ends. This CDR3 contains 13 residues. Germline assignment: CDR1 SGHTA and CDR2 FQGNSA. The CDR3 sequence is CASSLDWRETQYF. The CDR3 DNA is TGTGCCAGCAGCTTAGACTGGAGAGAGACCCAGTACTTC.